This TCR beta chain was identified in a study of cytomegalovirus exposure and HLA in healthy donors. Overall study: The 120 validation repertoires used the same platform as the roughly 720 first-cohort repertoires (as reported by a later analysis).

Concerning this clone itself: Its specificity is not known.

Study-wide points: The study flagged around 160 TCR beta chains as cytomegalovirus-associated.

Assay used: immunoSEQ multiplex PCR; TCRdb lists only in-frame clones, some missing. The sample shows roughly 150,000 clones, approximately 89% of them seen only once. Germline CDR1 reads SGHRS; CDR2 reads YFSETQ. The CDR3 sequence is 14 residues long. With V trimmed by 4 bases and J by 4 bases, 2 bases remained unmatched. The sample was PBMCs. The rearrangement links TRBV5-1 to TRBJ2-3; TRBD1 aligns across 11 bases. The TCR comes from a man in his late teens or twenties in good health and CMV-seronegative. In DNA form, the CDR3 reads TGCGCCAGCAGCCCGGGACAGGGGGCAGATACGCAGTATTTT. The encoded protein is CASSPGQGADTQYF.